The present T cell receptor beta chain was sequenced within a study of T cells in localized non-small cell lung cancer. General study results and limits: Higher blood T cell density tracked longer overall survival. Clonality peaked in uninvolved adjacent lung rather than tumor. Across samples, adjacent lung featured a median 57 of the top 100 tumor clones.

The V segment lost 5 bases and the J segment 5 bases; nucleotides outside the gene matches: 9. CDR1 is LNHNV and CDR2 is YYDKDF in the germline V gene (reference sequence). The CDR3 consists of 16 residues. Notes on this clone: No antigen is known for it.

Assay: immunoSEQ multiplex PCR; the TCRdb copy retains only in-frame clones and omits some. The table records over 30,000 clones, about nine tenths of them present only once. The chain uses TRBV15 and TRBJ2-5, with 12 nucleotides matching TRBD2. The sequenced sample was peripheral blood mononuclear cells, obtained before any cancer treatment. This receptor was identified in a man between 40 and 69 years old with stage III lung adenocarcinoma. CDR3 coding DNA: TGTGCCACCAGCGCCAGTCTAGCGGGGGGGCCGGAGACCCAGTACTTC. Protein sequence: CATSASLAGGPETQYF.